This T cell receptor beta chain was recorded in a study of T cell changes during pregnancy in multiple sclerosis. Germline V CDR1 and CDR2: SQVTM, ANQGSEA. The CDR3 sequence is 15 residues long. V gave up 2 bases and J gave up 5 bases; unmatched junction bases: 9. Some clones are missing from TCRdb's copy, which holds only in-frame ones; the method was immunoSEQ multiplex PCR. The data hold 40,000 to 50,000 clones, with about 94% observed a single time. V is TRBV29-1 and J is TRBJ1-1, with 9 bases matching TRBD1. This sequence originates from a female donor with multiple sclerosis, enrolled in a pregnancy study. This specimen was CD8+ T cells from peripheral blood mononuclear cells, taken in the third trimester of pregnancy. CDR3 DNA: TGCAGCGTTGAAAAGTTGGACAGGGGTTATACTGAAGCTTTCTTT. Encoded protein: CSVEKLDRGYTEAFF.